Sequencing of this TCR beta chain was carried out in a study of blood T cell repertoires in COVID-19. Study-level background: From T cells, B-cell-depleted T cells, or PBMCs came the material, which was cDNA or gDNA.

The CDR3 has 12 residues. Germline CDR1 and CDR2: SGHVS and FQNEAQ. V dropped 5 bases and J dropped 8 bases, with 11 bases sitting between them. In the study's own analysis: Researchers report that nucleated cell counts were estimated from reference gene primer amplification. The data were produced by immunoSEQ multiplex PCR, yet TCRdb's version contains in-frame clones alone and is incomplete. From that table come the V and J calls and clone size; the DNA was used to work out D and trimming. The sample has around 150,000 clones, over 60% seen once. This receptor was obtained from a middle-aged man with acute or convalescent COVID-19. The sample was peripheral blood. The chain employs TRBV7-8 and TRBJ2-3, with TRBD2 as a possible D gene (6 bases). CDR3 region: CASSLGGTTQYF. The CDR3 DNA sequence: TGTGCCAGCAGCCTCGGAGGGACTACGCAGTATTTT.